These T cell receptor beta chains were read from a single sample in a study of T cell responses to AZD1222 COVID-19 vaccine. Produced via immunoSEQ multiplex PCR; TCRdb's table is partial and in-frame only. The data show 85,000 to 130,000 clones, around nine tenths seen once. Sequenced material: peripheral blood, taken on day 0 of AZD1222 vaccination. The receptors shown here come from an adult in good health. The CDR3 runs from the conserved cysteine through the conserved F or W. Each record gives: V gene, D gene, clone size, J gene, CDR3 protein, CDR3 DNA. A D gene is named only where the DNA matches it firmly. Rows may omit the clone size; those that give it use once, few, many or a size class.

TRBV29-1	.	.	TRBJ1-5	CSVEREPQHF	TGCAGCGTTGAGCGAGAGCCCCAGCATTTT
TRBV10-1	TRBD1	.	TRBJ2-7	CASSRDRTYEQYF	TGCGCCAGCAGCAGGGACAGGACCTACGAGCAGTACTTC
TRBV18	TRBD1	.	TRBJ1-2	CASSPPGQPYGYTF	TGTGCCAGCTCACCACCGGGACAGCCCTATGGCTACACCTTC
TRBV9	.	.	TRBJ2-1	CASSVSGGRGNEQFF	TGTGCCAGCAGCGTGAGTGGGGGGCGGGGAAATGAGCAGTTCTTC
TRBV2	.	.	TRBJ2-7	CASSSGPDYEQYF	TGTGCCAGCAGTTCCGGGCCCGACTACGAGCAGTACTTC
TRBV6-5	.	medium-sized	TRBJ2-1	CASSYSGHNNEQFF	TGTGCCAGCAGTTACTCGGGGCATAACAATGAGCAGTTCTTC
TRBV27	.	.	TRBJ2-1	CASSFLGGPYNEQFF	TGTGCCAGCAGTTTTCTGGGGGGGCCCTACAATGAGCAGTTCTTC
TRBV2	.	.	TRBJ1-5	CASSERSNGNQPQHF	TGTGCCAGCAGTGAACGGTCAAATGGCAATCAGCCCCAGCATTTT
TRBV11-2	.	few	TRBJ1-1	CASSLDIGGTEAFF	TGTGCCAGCAGCTTAGATATCGGGGGCACTGAAGCTTTCTTT
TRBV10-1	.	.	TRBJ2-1	CASSVGREVDEQFF	TGCGCCAGCAGTGTCGGCAGGGAGGTCGATGAGCAGTTCTTC
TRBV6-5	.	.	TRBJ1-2	CASGARTAYGYTF	TGTGCCAGCGGGGCCCGGACAGCGTATGGCTACACCTTC
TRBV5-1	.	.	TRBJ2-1	CASRSVPSSYNEQFF	TGCGCCAGCAGATCCGTCCCTAGCTCCTACAATGAGCAGTTCTTC
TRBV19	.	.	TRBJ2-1	CASSMRGPGNEQFF	TGTGCCAGTAGTATGCGGGGGCCGGGCAATGAGCAGTTCTTC
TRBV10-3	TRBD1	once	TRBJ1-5	CAISGGQGLHQPQHF	TGTGCCATCAGTGGTGGACAGGGGCTCCATCAGCCCCAGCATTTT
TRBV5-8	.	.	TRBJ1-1	CASRPRMYGEAFF	TGTGCCAGCAGACCCCGGATGTACGGTGAAGCTTTCTTT
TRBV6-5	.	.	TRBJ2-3	CASSYSIGDTQYF	TGTGCCAGCAGTTACTCGATAGGAGATACGCAGTATTTT
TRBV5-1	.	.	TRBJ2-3	CASSPSLSGGASDTQYF	TGCGCCAGCAGCCCATCCCTCAGTGGGGGGGCATCGGATACGCAGTATTTT
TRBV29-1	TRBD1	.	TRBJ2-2	CSVRQGDAGELFF	TGCAGCGTTCGACAGGGTGACGCCGGGGAGCTGTTTTTT
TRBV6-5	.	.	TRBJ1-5	CASRDQGNQPQHF	TGTGCCAGCAGGGATCAGGGGAATCAGCCCCAGCATTTT
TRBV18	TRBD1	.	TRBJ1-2	CASSQDREYGYTF	TGTGCCAGCTCACAAGACAGGGAGTATGGCTACACCTTC
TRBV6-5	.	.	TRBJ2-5	CASSISDKETQYF	TGTGCCAGCAGTATATCCGACAAAGAGACCCAGTACTTC
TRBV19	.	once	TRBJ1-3	CASKADSGNTIYF	TGTGCCTCGAAAGCAGACTCTGGAAACACCATATATTTT
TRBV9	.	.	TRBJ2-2	CASSVGGARTGELFF	TGTGCCAGCAGCGTAGGCGGGGCAAGAACCGGGGAGCTGTTTTTT
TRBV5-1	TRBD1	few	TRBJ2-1	CASSRTGPPNEQFF	TGCGCCAGCAGCCGGACAGGTCCTCCCAATGAGCAGTTCTTC
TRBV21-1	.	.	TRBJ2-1	CASSNISHGVRSWEQFF	TGTGCCAGCAGCAACATCTCGCACGGCGTCAGGAGTTGGGAGCAGTTCTTC
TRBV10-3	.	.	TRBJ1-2	CAISRESGGYTF	TGTGCCATCAGCAGGGAATCGGGCGGCTACACCTTC
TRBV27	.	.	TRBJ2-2	CASSSAGSNTGELFF	TGTGCCAGCAGTTCTGCTGGATCGAACACCGGGGAGCTGTTTTTT
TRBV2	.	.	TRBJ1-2	CASVRGYGYTF	TGTGCCAGCGTCAGGGGCTATGGCTACACCTTC
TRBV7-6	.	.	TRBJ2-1	CASSLARGGDSYNEQFF	TGTGCCAGCAGCTTAGCGCGTGGGGGAGACTCCTACAATGAGCAGTTCTTC
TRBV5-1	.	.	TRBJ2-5	CASSPRGAQETQYF	TGCGCCAGCAGCCCCCGGGGGGCGCAAGAGACCCAGTACTTC
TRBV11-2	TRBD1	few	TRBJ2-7	CASSSDRVVNEQYF	TGTGCCAGCAGCAGCGACAGGGTTGTCAACGAGCAGTACTTC
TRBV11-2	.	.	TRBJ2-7	CASSYSKDLHYEQYF	TGTGCCAGCAGCTATTCCAAAGACCTCCACTACGAGCAGTACTTC
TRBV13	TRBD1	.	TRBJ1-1	CASSLGGGAGGQLIEAFF	TGTGCCAGCAGCTTAGGCGGGGGGGCAGGGGGCCAACTCATAGAAGCTTTCTTT
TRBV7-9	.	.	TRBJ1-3	CASSLDSISGNTIYF	TGTGCCAGCAGCTTAGACAGCATCTCTGGAAACACCATATATTTT
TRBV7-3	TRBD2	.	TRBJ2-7	CASSPGLAGPYEQYF	TGTGCCAGCAGCCCGGGACTAGCGGGGCCCTACGAGCAGTACTTC
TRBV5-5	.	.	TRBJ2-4	CASRPEPGKNIQYF	TGTGCCAGCAGACCAGAGCCCGGCAAAAACATTCAGTACTTC
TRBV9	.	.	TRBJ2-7	CASSVQWGDYEQYF	TGTGCCAGCAGCGTGCAGTGGGGGGACTACGAGCAGTACTTC
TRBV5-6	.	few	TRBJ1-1	CASSSPGFTEAFF	TGTGCCAGCAGCTCCCCCGGGTTTACTGAAGCTTTCTTT
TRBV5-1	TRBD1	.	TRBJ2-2	CASSLEQGGTGELFF	TGCGCCAGCAGCTTGGAACAGGGGGGTACCGGGGAGCTGTTTTTT
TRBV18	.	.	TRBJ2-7	CASSPTAYEQYF	TGTGCCAGCTCGCCGACAGCCTACGAGCAGTACTTC
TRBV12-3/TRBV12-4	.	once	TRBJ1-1	CASTWRGEKAFF	TGTGCCAGCACCTGGCGGGGGGAAAAAGCTTTCTTT
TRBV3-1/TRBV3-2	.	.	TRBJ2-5	CASSPTGGGATQETQYF	TGTGCCAGCAGCCCCACGGGTGGGGGGGCCACCCAAGAGACCCAGTACTTC
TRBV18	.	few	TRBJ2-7	CASSPQGSNSEQYF	TGTGCCAGCTCACCACAAGGGTCAAACTCCGAGCAGTACTTC
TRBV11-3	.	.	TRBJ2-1	CASSLVAREQFF	TGTGCCAGCAGCTTAGTTGCGCGTGAGCAGTTCTTC
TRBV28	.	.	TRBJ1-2	CASSFRGNYGYTF	TGTGCCAGCAGTTTCAGGGGTAACTATGGCTACACCTTC
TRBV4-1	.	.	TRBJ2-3	CASSQEQVGGLSDTQYF	TGCGCCAGCAGCCAAGAACAAGTGGGGGGGCTCTCAGATACGCAGTATTTT
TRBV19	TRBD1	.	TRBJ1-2	CASSPRGNYGYTF	TGTGCCAGTAGTCCCAGGGGGAACTATGGCTACACCTTC
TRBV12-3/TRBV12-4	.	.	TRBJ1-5	CASSTREYQPQHF	TGTGCCAGCAGTACACGGGAATACCAGCCCCAGCATTTT
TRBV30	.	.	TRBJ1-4	CAWSVNFGTPATNEKLFF	TGTGCCTGGAGTGTAAATTTTGGGACACCAGCAACTAATGAAAAACTGTTTTTT
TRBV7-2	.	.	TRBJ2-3	CASSLERGGAPDTQYF	TGTGCCAGCAGCTTAGAGCGTGGGGGGGCCCCAGATACGCAGTATTTT
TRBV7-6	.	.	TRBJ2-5	CASSLGQETQYF	TGTGCCAGCAGCTTAGGGCAGGAGACCCAGTACTTC
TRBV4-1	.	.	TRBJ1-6	CASSRKRFPDTASPLHF	TGCGCCAGCAGCAGAAAGAGGTTCCCGGACACGGCTTCACCCCTCCACTTT
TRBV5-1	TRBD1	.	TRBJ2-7	CASSRETGQANNYEQYF	TGCGCCAGCAGCAGAGAGACGGGACAGGCGAACAACTACGAGCAGTACTTC
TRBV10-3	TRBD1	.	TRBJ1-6	CAISEGQGAYNSPLHF	TGTGCCATCAGTGAGGGACAGGGGGCTTATAATTCACCCCTCCACTTT
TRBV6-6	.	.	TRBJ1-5	CASSYGSYSNQPQHF	TGTGCCAGCAGTTACGGTTCTTATAGCAATCAGCCCCAGCATTTT